Shown below are 26 T cell receptor beta chains from a single sample sequenced in a study of T cell responses to AZD1222 COVID-19 vaccine. The assay was immunoSEQ multiplex PCR, and TCRdb's table has in-frame clones only and misses some. The repertoire includes roughly 100,000 clones, more than 85% of them detected once, and around 5% sits in the top ten. Sequenced here: peripheral blood, sampled on day 0 of AZD1222 vaccination. The receptor set was obtained from an adult in good health.

The V and J genes are TRBV19 and TRBJ1-2; D gene ambiguous. The CDR3 spans 15 residues. CDR1 and CDR2 from the germline V gene are LNHDA and SQIVND (reference sequence). With 4 bases removed from V and 0 bases from J, the gap between germline ends came to 12 bases. The CDR3 region has the DNA TGTGCCAGTAGTAACGGACGACCAGCTAACTATGGCTACACCTTC. As protein: CASSNGRPANYGYTF.

CDR3 sequence: CASSPTTDTQYF. The CDR3 DNA is TGTGCCAGCAGCCCCACTACAGATACGCAGTATTTT. This chain links TRBV7-9 with TRBJ2-3; D not resolved. Trimming stripped 5 bases from V and 3 bases from J, with 6 bases between. CDR3 length: 12 amino acids. Germline assignment: CDR1 SEHNR and CDR2 FQNEAQ (reference sequence).

The chain employs TRBV7-6 and TRBJ2-7; tentative D call: TRBD2 (6 bases). CDR1 is SGHVS, CDR2 FNYEAQ, per germline. Trimming stripped 5 bases from V and 2 bases from J, with 16 bases between. The CDR3 runs to 15 residues. The CDR3, as DNA: TGTGCCAGCAGCCTTACTCCGGGACTCACCTACGAGCAGTACTTC. The encoded protein is CASSLTPGLTYEQYF.

The chain joins TRBV4-2 to TRBJ1-1, with a weak D call TRBD1 (5 bases). The CDR3 has 16 amino acids. Germline V gives CDR1 LGHNA, CDR2 YNFKEQ. Trimming took off 4 bases at V and 0 bases at J, with 15 bases between the two ends. CDR3 DNA: TGTGCCAGCAGCCGCGGGTCGGAGGGGCTGAACACTGAAGCTTTCTTT. Its protein is CASSRGSEGLNTEAFF.

The chain has TRBV5-1 and TRBJ2-1, with D possibly TRBD1 on 6 matching bases. V was trimmed by 4 bases and J by 9 bases, leaving 14 bases between them. The CDR3 sequence is 13 residues long. In germline, CDR1 is SGHRS, CDR2 YFSETQ. The CDR3 spells CASSLDRTGEQFF. The CDR3 DNA is TGCGCCAGCAGCCTGGACAGAACGGGTGAGCAGTTCTTC.

The J gene is TRBJ1-2, the V gene TRBV7-3; D is perhaps TRBD1 (6 bases). The CDR3 is 14 residues long. CDR1 and CDR2 (germline): SGHTA, FQGTGA. The V end was cut by 3 bases, the J end by 8 bases, with 16 bases between. The CDR3 region is CASSFSSTGGGYTF. The CDR3 DNA reads as TGTGCCAGCAGCTTTTCGTCAACGGGGGGCGGCTACACCTTC.

The chain carries TRBV11-3 and TRBJ2-1, with 9 bases matching TRBD1. The germline V gene has CDR1 SGHNT and CDR2 YENEEA. The CDR3 sequence is 15 residues long. Losses at the gene ends were 4 bases for V and 7 bases for J; bases not matched to a gene: 8. CDR3 sequence (DNA): TGTGCCAGCAGCTCCCCCGTGACAGGGGGAAATGAGCAGTTCTTC. As protein: CASSSPVTGGNEQFF. The variable domain in full, with the rest retrieved from reference TRBV11-3 and TRBJ2-1, is EAGVVQSPRYKIIEKKQPVAFWCNPISGHNTLYWYLQNLGQGPELLIRYENEEAVDDSQLPKDRFSAERLKGVDSTLKIQPAELGDSAVYLCASSSPVTGGNEQFFGPGTRLTVL.

This clone has only one observation. The rearrangement uses TRBV9 and TRBJ2-3, with D perhaps matching TRBD1 or TRBD2 (7 bases each). This CDR3 contains 15 residues. The ends were cut back, 4 bases at V and 1 base at J, with 13 bases in the middle. CDR1 is SGDLS and CDR2 is YYNGEE in the germline V gene. The CDR3 region is CASSPGGRGTDTQYF. The CDR3 DNA reads as TGTGCCAGCAGCCCAGGGGGGAGGGGCACAGATACGCAGTATTTT.

The rearrangement joins TRBV6-5 to TRBJ1-5, with 9 bases that match TRBD1. V was pared by 5 bases and J by 7 bases, with 6 bases of the junction left unmatched. This CDR3 is built from 14 residues. Germline CDR1 MNHEY, CDR2 SVGAGI. The CDR3 loop reads CASSQGQGLQPQHF. DNA of the CDR3: TGTGCCAGCAGTCAGGGACAGGGTCTACAGCCCCAGCATTTT.

J is TRBJ1-2 and V is TRBV19; D may be TRBD1 (6 bases). The CDR3 is 15 amino acids. Germline CDR1 reads LNHDA; CDR2 reads SQIVND (reference sequence). Trimming took off 7 bases at V and 8 bases at J, with 23 bases between the two ends. The CDR3, as DNA: TGTGCCAGTACCTATTCCGGGGGCCAGGGAGGCGGCTACACCTTC. Translated: CASTYSGGQGGGYTF.

This sequence joins TRBV15 and TRBJ1-5; 7 nucleotides match TRBD1. The V segment lost 0 bases and the J segment 1 base; nucleotides outside the gene matches: 9. This CDR3 is built from 18 residues. Germline CDR1 reads LNHNV; CDR2 reads YYDKDF (reference sequence). CDR3 protein: CATSRDGVGQRSNQPQHF. CDR3 coding DNA: TGTGCCACCAGCAGAGATGGTGTGGGACAGAGAAGCAATCAGCCCCAGCATTTT.

V usage is TRBV6-1 and J usage is TRBJ1-2; 7 positions agree with TRBD1. The germline V gene has CDR1 MNHNS and CDR2 SASEGT. CDR3 length equals 14 residues. The trim removed 2 bases at V and 5 bases at J, leaving 5 bases unmatched. CDR3 nucleotide sequence: TGTGCCAGCAGTGAACTCAGGGGGGGGTATGGCTACACCTTC. The encoded protein is CASSELRGGYGYTF.

This clone has a handful of counts. The chain links TRBV7-9 to TRBJ2-2; 8 bases fit TRBD2. CDR3 length: 16 amino acids. V trimming: 5 bases; J trimming: 5 bases; junction bases outside the gene matches: 10. CDR1 is SEHNR, CDR2 FQNEAQ, per germline (reference sequence). DNA of the CDR3: TGTGCCAGCAGCCCACCGGGAGGGAAGGTGACCGGGGAGCTGTTTTTT. Amino acid sequence: CASSPPGGKVTGELFF.

This clone has more than one count but fewer than ten. V gene TRBV6-5 combines with J gene TRBJ1-1, with a possible D match to TRBD1 (6 bases). The germline V gene encodes CDR1 MNHEY and CDR2 SVGAGI. This CDR3 has 15 amino acids. V gave up 0 bases and J gave up 3 bases, with 11 bases separating them. The CDR3 loop reads CASSYSPGADTEAFF. Written as DNA, the CDR3 is TGTGCCAGCAGTTACTCGCCGGGGGCGGACACTGAAGCTTTCTTT.

The chain is built from TRBV19 and TRBJ2-3; D ambiguous. Germline V gene sequence: CDR1 LNHDA, CDR2 SQIVND (reference sequence). The CDR3 covers 17 residues. Trimming shortened V by 1 base and J by 5 bases, and 19 bases separated the two germline ends. Here the CDR3 DNA reads TGTGCCAGTAGTATAGGACAAGGAAATACAGCAGTAGATACGCAGTATTTT. This translates into CASSIGQGNTAVDTQYF.

This clone was counted a single time. This rearrangement joins TRBV4-3 to TRBJ2-2; 10 bases align to TRBD2. In germline, CDR1 is LGHNA, CDR2 YSLEER. The CDR3 runs 17 residues. The ends lost 2 bases at V and 4 bases at J; junction bases unmatched: 7. This chain's CDR3 is CASSQSSLAGGTGELFF. The CDR3 nucleotides read TGCGCCAGCAGCCAATCCTCTTTAGCGGGGGGCACCGGGGAGCTGTTTTTT.

V usage is TRBV5-1 and J usage is TRBJ2-2; tentative D call: TRBD1 (5 bases). The CDR3 contains 15 residues. Germline values: CDR1 SGHRS, CDR2 YFSETQ. Trimming cost V 2 bases and J 4 bases, with 12 bases left between them. The CDR3 spells CASSFDSLGTGELFF. The DNA for the CDR3 is TGCGCCAGCAGCTTTGACAGCTTGGGCACCGGGGAGCTGTTTTTT.

The V call is TRBV28, the J call TRBJ2-7, with TRBD2 as a possible D gene (6 bases). The CDR3 consists of 14 residues. Trimming removed 3 bases at V and 3 bases at J, with 12 bases between. CDR1 is MDHEN, CDR2 SYDVKM, per germline. In nucleotides, the CDR3 is TGTGCCAGCAGTTTGCCAGCGGGTGGCTACGAGCAGTACTTC. It is translated as CASSLPAGGYEQYF.

This clone showed up just once. V and J are TRBV7-3 and TRBJ1-1; D not certain. The V end was cut by 1 base, the J end by 4 bases, with 16 bases between. This CDR3 spans 16 amino acids. CDR1 is SGHTA, CDR2 FQGTGA, per germline. The CDR3 loop reads CASSLMSPTDGTEAFF. The CDR3 region has the DNA TGTGCCAGCAGCTTAATGAGCCCAACGGATGGCACTGAAGCTTTCTTT.

This chain connects TRBV11-1 to TRBJ1-1; no clear D. V dropped 5 bases and J dropped 9 bases, with 13 bases sitting between them. This CDR3 has 12 residues. CDR1 is SGHAT, CDR2 FQDESV, per germline (reference sequence). Here the CDR3 reads CASSVGVGKAFF. CDR3 sequence (DNA): TGTGCCAGCAGCGTCGGGGTCGGGAAAGCTTTCTTT.

The chain combines TRBV5-1 with TRBJ1-1; no reliable D call. The CDR3 loop spans 13 amino acids. Deletions cut 0 bases from V and 3 bases from J, with 6 bases between. Germline CDR1 is SGHRS and CDR2 is YFSETQ. CDR3 DNA sequence: TGCGCCAGCAGCTTGGGGGCGGACACTGAAGCTTTCTTT. Translated: CASSLGADTEAFF.

This clone was seen only once. V usage is TRBV6-5 and J usage is TRBJ1-1; D gene uncertain. The CDR3 is 13 residues long. Germline-derived CDR1 and CDR2 are MNHEY and SVGAGI. Trimming removed 7 bases from V and 8 bases from J, with 17 bases in between. The DNA of the CDR3 is TGTGCCAGCATTCAACCGGGCGGGAGCGAAGCTTTCTTT. Translating it yields CASIQPGGSEAFF.

The chain carries TRBV3-1 (or the pseudogene TRBV3-2) and TRBJ2-7, with D perhaps matching TRBD1 (5 bases). Trimming shortened V by 0 bases and J by 3 bases, and 6 bases separated the two germline ends. CDR1 is LGHDT and CDR2 is YNNKEL in the germline V gene (reference sequence). The CDR3 consists of 13 residues. CDR3 amino acids: CASSQDTGYEQYF. CDR3 coding DNA: TGTGCCAGCAGCCAAGATACAGGCTACGAGCAGTACTTC.

The chain is built from TRBV5-6 and TRBJ1-1, with a tentative D call TRBD1 (5 bases). CDR3 size: 15 residues. V lost 2 bases and J lost 2, with 13 bases in between. Per the germline V gene, CDR1 is SGHDT and CDR2 is YYEEEE. As DNA, the CDR3 is TGTGCCAGCAGCTTTGTCAGACAGCTAAACACTGAAGCTTTCTTT. Amino acids: CASSFVRQLNTEAFF.

The V call is TRBV28, the J call TRBJ1-2, with D uncertain. Germline V gene data show CDR1 as MDHEN and CDR2 as SYDVKM. The CDR3 is made up of 13 amino acids. The germline V and J ends were trimmed by 6 bases and 4 bases, with 12 bases remaining between them. Here the CDR3 DNA reads TGTGCCAGCAGAGGTCCGGTCTTCTATGGCTACACCTTC. This gives the protein CASRGPVFYGYTF.

The chain carries TRBV18 and TRBJ2-1; 8 bases fit TRBD2. The germline CDR1 and CDR2 sequences are KGHSH and LQKENI. Trimming removed 3 bases from V and 6 bases from J; junction bases left unmatched: 7. This CDR3 is built from 15 residues. The CDR3 DNA is TGTGCCAGCTCACCCCAGCGGGGGAGTTCCAATGAGCAGTTCTTC. Translating gives CASSPQRGSSNEQFF.